Presented here are 19 T cell receptor beta chains from one specimen sequenced in a study of blood T cell repertoires in COVID-19. The method was immunoSEQ multiplex PCR; TCRdb's version includes in-frame clones alone and lacks a portion of them. The sample has hundreds of thousands of clones; 70% to 90% are singletons. Sequenced: PBMCs or T cells enriched from blood (not recorded which). These receptors were obtained from a woman aged 18-29 years with acute COVID-19.

Here the CDR3 reads CSVEDPREGRYEQYF. The CDR3 nucleotides are TGCAGCGTTGAAGATCCGCGGGAGGGCCGCTACGAGCAGTACTTC. The rearrangement uses TRBV29-1 and TRBJ2-7; 9 bases agree with TRBD2. In germline, CDR1 is SQVTM, CDR2 ANQGSEA. V trimming: 0 bases; J trimming: 3 bases; junction bases outside the gene matches: 6. The CDR3 is 15 amino acids.

The gene calls are TRBV11-2 and TRBJ1-1; TRBD1 matches 7 bases. Germline CDR1 and CDR2: SGHAT and FQNNGV. The CDR3 is 14 residues long. Germline trimming cut 4 bases from V and 1 base from J; bases unmatched to any gene: 3. CDR3 region: CASSYRQGNTEAFF. DNA for the CDR3: TGTGCCAGCAGCTACCGACAGGGGAACACTGAAGCTTTCTTT.

The genes are TRBV28 and TRBJ2-7; 11 positions match TRBD2. This CDR3 comprises 15 residues. The trim removed 6 bases at V and 0 bases at J, leaving 4 bases unmatched. Germline CDR1 reads MDHEN; CDR2 reads SYDVKM. This CDR3 is CASRYGTSGSYEQYF. As DNA, the CDR3 is TGTGCCAGCAGATACGGGACTAGCGGCTCCTACGAGCAGTACTTC.

This clone appeared a single time. J is TRBJ1-6 and V is TRBV14; 10 bases line up with TRBD1. The CDR3 contains 19 residues. The V segment lost 4 bases and the J segment 1 base; nucleotides outside the gene matches: 10. Germline V gene lookup returns CDR1 SGHDN and CDR2 FVKESK. In DNA, the CDR3 is TGTGCCAGCAGCCTAAGTCCGGGACAGGGGTTATCCTATAATTCACCCCTCCACTTT. This gives the protein CASSLSPGQGLSYNSPLHF.

This chain joins TRBV5-1 and TRBJ1-5; 9 nucleotides line up with TRBD1. The CDR3 loop spans 15 amino acids. Germline values: CDR1 SGHRS, CDR2 YFSETQ. V was clipped by 5 bases and J by 1 base; unmatched bases: 4. CDR3: CASRPTGGSNQPQHF. CDR3 DNA sequence: TGCGCCAGCAGACCCACAGGGGGCAGCAATCAGCCCCAGCATTTT.

J is TRBJ2-1 and V is TRBV7-9, with D uncertain. Germline lookup yields CDR1 SEHNR and CDR2 FQNEAQ (reference sequence). Trimming removed 3 bases at V and 0 bases at J, with 6 bases between. This CDR3 region has 14 residues. CDR3 loop: CASSLVSSYNEQFF. DNA for the CDR3: TGTGCCAGCAGCTTGGTGAGCTCCTACAATGAGCAGTTCTTC. The full variable domain, with the rest looked up from reference TRBV7-9 and TRBJ2-1, is DTGVSQNPRHKITKRGQNVTFRCDPISEHNRLYWYRQTLGQGPEFLTYFQNEAQLEKSRLLSDRFSAERPKGSFSTLEIQRTEQGDSAMYLCASSLVSSYNEQFFGPGTRLTVL.

The gene calls are TRBV6-5 and TRBJ1-5; no clear D gene. This CDR3 is built from 15 residues. Germline CDR1 MNHEY, CDR2 SVGAGI. V was trimmed by 0 bases and J by 4 bases, leaving 10 bases between them. CDR3 loop: CASSYSQDLNQPQHF. CDR3 nucleotide sequence: TGTGCCAGCAGTTACTCGCAGGATTTGAATCAGCCCCAGCATTTT.

The rearrangement uses TRBV28 and TRBJ2-1; 10 nucleotides match TRBD2. V lost 1 base to trimming and J lost 10 bases; unmatched junction nucleotides: 7. Germline CDR1 MDHEN, CDR2 SYDVKM. The CDR3 runs to 15 residues. CDR3 residues: CASSLYLAGAMEQFF. CDR3 bases: TGTGCCAGCAGTTTATACCTAGCGGGAGCCATGGAGCAGTTCTTC.

V and J are TRBV27 and TRBJ2-3; 13 nucleotides match TRBD2. With 5 bases clipped from V and 5 bases from J, the junction kept 13 bases outside the gene matches. CDR3 length: 18 amino acids. Germline-derived CDR1 and CDR2 are MNHEY and SMNVEV (reference sequence). For the CDR3, the DNA is TGTGCCAGCAGTGCCTTCACTAGCGGGAGGGCCTTTAAAGATACGCAGTATTTT. Residues: CASSAFTSGRAFKDTQYF.

V usage is TRBV5-1 and J usage is TRBJ1-1, with a possible D match to TRBD1 (6 bases). Germline CDR1 and CDR2: SGHRS and YFSETQ. V was shortened by 5 bases and J by 4 bases, with 15 bases between the two germline ends. The CDR3 spans 14 residues. CDR3 in amino acids: CASSSNTGSTEAFF. The CDR3 nucleotides are TGCGCCAGCAGTTCTAATACAGGGAGCACTGAAGCTTTCTTT.

This clone was observed a few times. J is TRBJ1-1 and V is TRBV7-4; no clear D. The CDR3 extends over 18 amino acids. V lost 7 bases and J lost 1, with 25 bases in between. CDR1 and CDR2 (germline): SGHVT, SQSDAQ. The CDR3: CASNFPTSGRLRNTEAFF. DNA for the CDR3: TGTGCCAGCAACTTCCCGACAAGCGGGAGACTAAGGAACACTGAAGCTTTCTTT.

The rearrangement joins TRBV2 to TRBJ1-1, with TRBD1 identical over 11 bases. Germline loops: CDR1 SNHLY, CDR2 FYNNEI. V shed 4 bases and J 4 bases; nucleotides not matched to a gene: 2. The CDR3 runs 14 residues. This CDR3 reads CASSGGTGGTEAFF. The CDR3 DNA sequence: TGTGCCAGCAGTGGGGGGACAGGGGGCACTGAAGCTTTCTTT.

The chain employs TRBV28 and TRBJ2-3; a possible D gene is TRBD2 (6 bases). The germline V gene has CDR1 MDHEN and CDR2 SYDVKM. The CDR3 is 12 residues long. The V and J ends lost 3 bases and 10 bases respectively, with 11 bases between them. The CDR3 loop reads CASSFRGSPQYF. The CDR3 nucleotides are TGTGCCAGCAGTTTTCGGGGGTCTCCGCAGTATTTT.

This clone was seen more than once but under ten times. V is TRBV2 and J is TRBJ2-7, with D perhaps matching TRBD1 (5 bases). Trimming removed 4 bases at V and 3 bases at J, with 10 bases between. CDR1 and CDR2 from the germline V gene are SNHLY and FYNNEI. This CDR3 contains 13 residues. CDR3 sequence reads: CASSVQTVYEQYF. CDR3 in DNA: TGTGCCAGCAGTGTACAGACAGTCTACGAGCAGTACTTC.

The chain employs TRBV28 and TRBJ1-3, with D unresolved. The V gene lost 6 bases and the J gene lost 4 bases, with 10 bases spanning the gap. Per germline, CDR1 MDHEN and CDR2 SYDVKM. CDR3 length equals 13 residues. The CDR3 protein is CASSSFQGNTIYF. DNA of the CDR3: TGTGCCAGCAGCTCGTTCCAGGGAAACACCATATATTTT. The full variable domain, in which reference TRBV28 and TRBJ1-3 provide the parts outside the CDR3, is DVKVTQSSRYLVKRTGEKVFLECVQDMDHENMFWYRQDPGLGLRLIYFSYDVKMKEKGDIPEGYSVSREKKERFSLILESASTNQTSMYLCASSSFQGNTIYFGEGSWLTVV.

The V and J genes are TRBV6-5 and TRBJ1-5; D is uncertain. This CDR3 spans 13 amino acids. CDR1 is MNHEY, CDR2 SVGAGI, per germline. V was pared by 6 bases and J by 2 bases, with 8 bases between. For the CDR3, the DNA is TGTGCCAGCAGGTCATCGGGCAATCAGCCCCAGCATTTT. Encoded protein: CASRSSGNQPQHF.

This chain links TRBV11-2 with TRBJ1-1; the match to TRBD1 covers 8 bases. Looked up from germline, CDR1 is SGHAT and CDR2 is FQNNGV. The V gene end was trimmed by 8 bases and the J gene end by 5 bases; junction bases not matched to a gene: 7. The length of the CDR3 is 13 residues. Here the CDR3 reads CASAKQGDTEAFF. The CDR3 DNA reads TGTGCCAGCGCGAAACAGGGGGATACTGAAGCTTTCTTT.

The J gene is TRBJ2-7, the V gene TRBV30; D gene ambiguous. The germline CDR1 and CDR2 sequences are GTSNPN and SVGIG (reference sequence). Trimming took off 0 bases at V and 3 bases at J, with 9 bases between the two ends. The CDR3 covers 13 residues. The CDR3 protein is CAWSVGRNYEQYF. CDR3 coding DNA: TGTGCCTGGAGTGTTGGCAGGAACTACGAGCAGTACTTC.

V usage is TRBV27 and J usage is TRBJ2-1; 9 nucleotides match TRBD2. This CDR3 comprises 15 residues. V gave up 6 bases and J gave up 5 bases; unmatched junction bases: 8. Looked up from germline, CDR1 is MNHEY and CDR2 is SMNVEV (reference sequence). CDR3 nucleotide sequence: TGTGCCAGCAGCCCCGGACTAGCGTATAACAATGAGCAGTTCTTC. This gives the protein CASSPGLAYNNEQFF.